This TCR beta chain was recorded in a study of T cells in Graves' hyperthyroidism and ophthalmopathy. From germline, CDR1 is SGHAT and CDR2 FQNNGV. Trimming removed 1 base from V and 9 bases from J, with 15 bases in between. The CDR3 has 14 amino acids. Many counts were recorded for this clonotype. TCR beta CDR3 region amplification was performed from RNA transcripts. The TCR CDR3 first-round RT-PCR relied on the HTBI primer set. Using its own MiXCR run on the multiplex PCR reads, TCRdb lists one record per CDR3 protein. The table records about 400,000 distinct CDR3 sequences, 14% of them present only once.

This receptor was taken from a woman aged 25 to 39 with Graves' ophthalmopathy. The chain combines TRBV11-2 with TRBJ2-5; a weak D match, TRBD2 (5 bases). Sequencing was performed on blood. The CDR3 protein is CASSLGRAEMAQYF. For the CDR3, the DNA is TGTGCCAGCAGCTTAGGGCGGGCTGAGATGGCCCAGTACTTC.